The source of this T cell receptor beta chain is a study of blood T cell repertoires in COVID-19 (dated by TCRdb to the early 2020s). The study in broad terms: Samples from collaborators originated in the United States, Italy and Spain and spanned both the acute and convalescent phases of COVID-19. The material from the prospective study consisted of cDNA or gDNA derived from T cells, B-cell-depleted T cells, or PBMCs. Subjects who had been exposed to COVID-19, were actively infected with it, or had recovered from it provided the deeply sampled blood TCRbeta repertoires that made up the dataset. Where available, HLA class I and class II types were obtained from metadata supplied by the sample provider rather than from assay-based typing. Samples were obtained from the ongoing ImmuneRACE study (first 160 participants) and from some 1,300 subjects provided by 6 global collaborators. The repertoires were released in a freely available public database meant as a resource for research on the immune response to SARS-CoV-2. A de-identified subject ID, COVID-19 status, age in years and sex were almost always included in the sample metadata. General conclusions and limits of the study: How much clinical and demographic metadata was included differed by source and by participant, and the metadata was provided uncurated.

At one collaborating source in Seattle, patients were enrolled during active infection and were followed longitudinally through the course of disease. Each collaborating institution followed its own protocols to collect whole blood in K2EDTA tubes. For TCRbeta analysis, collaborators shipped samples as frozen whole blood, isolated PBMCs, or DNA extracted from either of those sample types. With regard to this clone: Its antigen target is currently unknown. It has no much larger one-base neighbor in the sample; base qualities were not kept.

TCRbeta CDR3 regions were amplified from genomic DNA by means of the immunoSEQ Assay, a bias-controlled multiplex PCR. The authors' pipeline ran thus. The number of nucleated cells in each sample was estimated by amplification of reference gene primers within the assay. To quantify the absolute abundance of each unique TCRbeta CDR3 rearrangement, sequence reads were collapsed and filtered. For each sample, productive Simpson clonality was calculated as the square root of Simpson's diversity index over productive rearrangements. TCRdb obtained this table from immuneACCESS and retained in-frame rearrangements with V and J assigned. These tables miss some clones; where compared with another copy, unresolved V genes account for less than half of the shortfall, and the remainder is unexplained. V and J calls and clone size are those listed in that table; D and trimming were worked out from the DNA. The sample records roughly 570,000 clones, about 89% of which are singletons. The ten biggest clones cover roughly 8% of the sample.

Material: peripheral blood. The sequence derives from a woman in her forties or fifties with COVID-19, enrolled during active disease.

In nucleotide form, the sequence is TGTGCCAGCAGCTTGAATCAAGGGAGCACCATATATTTT. Translated, this is CASSLNQGSTIYF. This sequence uses TRBV11-3 and TRBJ1-3, with the D gene uncertain. The germline V gene yields SGHNT for CDR1 and YENEEA for CDR2. The CDR3 starts with the cysteine, ends with the phenylalanine, and has 13 residues. Only the CDR3 part of the read is kept: 39 bases, read in frame from the first base. V is shortened by 3 bases, J by 9 bases, and the region joining them spans 12 bases.